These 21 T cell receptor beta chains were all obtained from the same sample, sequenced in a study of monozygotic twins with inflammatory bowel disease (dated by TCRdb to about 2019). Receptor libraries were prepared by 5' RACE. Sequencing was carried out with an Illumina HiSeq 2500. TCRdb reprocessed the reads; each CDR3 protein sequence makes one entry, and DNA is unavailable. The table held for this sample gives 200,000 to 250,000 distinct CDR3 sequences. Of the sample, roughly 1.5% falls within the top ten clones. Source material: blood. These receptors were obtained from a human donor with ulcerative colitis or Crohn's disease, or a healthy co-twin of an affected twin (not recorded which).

CDR3 in amino acids: CASMGVPGGYTF. The V and J genes are TRBV27 and TRBJ1-2; TCRdb calls TRBD1, which cannot be checked without DNA. The CDR3 contains 12 residues. From germline, CDR1 is MNHEY and CDR2 SMNVEV (reference sequence).

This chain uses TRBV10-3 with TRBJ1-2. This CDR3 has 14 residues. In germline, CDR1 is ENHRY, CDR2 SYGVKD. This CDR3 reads CAISGQTGDYGYTF.

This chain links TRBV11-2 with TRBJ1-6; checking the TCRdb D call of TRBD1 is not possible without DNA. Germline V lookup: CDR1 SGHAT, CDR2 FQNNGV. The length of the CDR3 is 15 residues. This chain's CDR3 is CASSLAQGGNSPLHF.

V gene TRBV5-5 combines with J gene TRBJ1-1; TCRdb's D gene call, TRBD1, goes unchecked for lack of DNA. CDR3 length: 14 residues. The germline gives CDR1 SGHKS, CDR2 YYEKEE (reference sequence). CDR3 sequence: CASRTGTMNTEAFF. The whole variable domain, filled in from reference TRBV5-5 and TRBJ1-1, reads DAGVTQSPTHLIKTRGQQVTLRCSPISGHKSVSWYQQVLGQGPQFIFQYYEKEERGRGNFPDRFSARQFPNYSSELNVNALLLGDSALYLCASRTGTMNTEAFFGQGTRLTVV.

CDR3 in amino acids: CASSSQGGTEAFF. The chain employs TRBV7-9 and TRBJ1-1; lacking DNA, the TRBD1 call made by TCRdb goes unchecked. Germline V gives CDR1 SEHNR, CDR2 FQNEAQ (reference sequence). The CDR3 extends over 13 amino acids. Full variable domain (outside the CDR3, taken from reference TRBV7-9 and TRBJ1-1): DTGVSQNPRHKITKRGQNVTFRCDPISEHNRLYWYRQTLGQGPEFLTYFQNEAQLEKSRLLSDRFSAERPKGSFSTLEIQRTEQGDSAMYLCASSSQGGTEAFFGQGTRLTVV.

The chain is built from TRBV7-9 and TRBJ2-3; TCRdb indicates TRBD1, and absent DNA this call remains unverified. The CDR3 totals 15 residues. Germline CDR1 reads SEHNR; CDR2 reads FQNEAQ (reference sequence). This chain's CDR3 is CASSLGYPDTDTQYF.

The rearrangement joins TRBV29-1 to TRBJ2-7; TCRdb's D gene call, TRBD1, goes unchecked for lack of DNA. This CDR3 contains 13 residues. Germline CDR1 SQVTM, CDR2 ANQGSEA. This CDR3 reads CSVGDRRSYEQYF.

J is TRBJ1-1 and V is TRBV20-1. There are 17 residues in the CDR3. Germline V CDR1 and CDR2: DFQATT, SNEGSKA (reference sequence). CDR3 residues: CSARDRGWEEPNTEAFF.

The CDR3 sequence: CASSRDGADTQYF. This chain links TRBV5-1 with TRBJ2-3; TCRdb's D gene call, TRBD1, goes unchecked for lack of DNA. The CDR3 has 13 amino acids. Germline CDR1 and CDR2: SGHRS and YFSETQ.

The CDR3: CASSLARGRDQPQHF. The rearrangement links TRBV6-5 to TRBJ1-5; TCRdb designates TRBD1, a call that cannot be tested without DNA. CDR1 is MNHEY, CDR2 SVGAGI, per germline. CDR3 size: 15 residues.

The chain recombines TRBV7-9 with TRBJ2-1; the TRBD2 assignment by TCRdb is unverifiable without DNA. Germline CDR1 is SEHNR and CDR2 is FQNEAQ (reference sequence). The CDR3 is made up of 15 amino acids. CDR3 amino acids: CASSRSGLYYNEQFF.

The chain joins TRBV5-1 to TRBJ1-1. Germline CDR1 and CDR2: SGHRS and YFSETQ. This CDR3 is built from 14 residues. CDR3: CASSLGDFNTEAFF. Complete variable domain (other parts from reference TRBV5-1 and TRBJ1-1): KAGVTQTPRYLIKTRGQQVTLSCSPISGHRSVSWYQQTPGQGLQFLFEYFSETQRNKGNFPGRFSGRQFSNSRSEMNVSTLELGDSALYLCASSLGDFNTEAFFGQGTRLTVV.

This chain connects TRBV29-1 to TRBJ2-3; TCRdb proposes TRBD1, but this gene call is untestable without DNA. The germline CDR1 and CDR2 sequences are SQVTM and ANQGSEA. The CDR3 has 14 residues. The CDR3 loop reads CSVGQVLAGDTQYF.

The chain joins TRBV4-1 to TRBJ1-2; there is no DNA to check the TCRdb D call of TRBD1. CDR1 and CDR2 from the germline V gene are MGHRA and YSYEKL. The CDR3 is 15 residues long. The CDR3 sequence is CASSPKEGADYGYTF.

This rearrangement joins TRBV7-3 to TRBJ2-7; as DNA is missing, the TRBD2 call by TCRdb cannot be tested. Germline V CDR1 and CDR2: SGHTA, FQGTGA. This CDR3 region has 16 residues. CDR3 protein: CASSPLAGVSSYEQYF. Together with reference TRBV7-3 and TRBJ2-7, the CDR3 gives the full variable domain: GAGVSQTPSNKVTEKGKYVELRCDPISGHTALYWYRQSLGQGPEFLIYFQGTGAADDSGLPNDRFFAVRPEGSVSTLKIQRTERGDSAVYLCASSPLAGVSSYEQYFGPGTRLTVT.

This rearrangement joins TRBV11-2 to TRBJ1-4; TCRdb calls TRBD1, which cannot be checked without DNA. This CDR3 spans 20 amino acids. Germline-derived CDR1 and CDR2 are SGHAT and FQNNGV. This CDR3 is CASSFRARTGSYATNEKLFF.

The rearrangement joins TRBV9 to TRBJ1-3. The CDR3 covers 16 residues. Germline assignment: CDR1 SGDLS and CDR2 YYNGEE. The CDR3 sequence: CASSASDLRSGNTIYF.

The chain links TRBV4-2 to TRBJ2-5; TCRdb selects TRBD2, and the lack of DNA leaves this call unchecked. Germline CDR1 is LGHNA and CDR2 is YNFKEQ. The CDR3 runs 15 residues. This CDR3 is CASSPSGGVGETQYF.

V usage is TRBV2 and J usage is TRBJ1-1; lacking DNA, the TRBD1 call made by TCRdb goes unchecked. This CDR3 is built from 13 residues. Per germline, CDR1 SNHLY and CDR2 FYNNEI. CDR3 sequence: CASGSGWGTEAFF.

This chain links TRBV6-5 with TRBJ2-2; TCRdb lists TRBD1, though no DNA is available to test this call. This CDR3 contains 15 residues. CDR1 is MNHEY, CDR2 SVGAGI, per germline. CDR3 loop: CASSYEGGRPGELFF.

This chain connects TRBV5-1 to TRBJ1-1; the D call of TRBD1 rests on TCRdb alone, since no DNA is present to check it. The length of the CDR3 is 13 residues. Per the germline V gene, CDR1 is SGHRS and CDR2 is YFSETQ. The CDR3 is CASSSGQGPEAFF.